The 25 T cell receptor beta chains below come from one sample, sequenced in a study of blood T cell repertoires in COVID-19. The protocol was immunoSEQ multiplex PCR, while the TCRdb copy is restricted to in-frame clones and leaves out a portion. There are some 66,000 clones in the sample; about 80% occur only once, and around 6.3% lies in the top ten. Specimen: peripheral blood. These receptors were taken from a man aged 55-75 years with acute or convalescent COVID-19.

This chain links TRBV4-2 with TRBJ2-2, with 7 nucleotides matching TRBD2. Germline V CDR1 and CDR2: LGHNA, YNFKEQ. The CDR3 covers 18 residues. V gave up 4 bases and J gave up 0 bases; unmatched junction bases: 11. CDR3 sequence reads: CASSLRGSGDANTGELFF. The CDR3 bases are TGTGCCAGCAGCCTTCGGGGGAGCGGGGACGCGAACACCGGGGAGCTGTTTTTT.

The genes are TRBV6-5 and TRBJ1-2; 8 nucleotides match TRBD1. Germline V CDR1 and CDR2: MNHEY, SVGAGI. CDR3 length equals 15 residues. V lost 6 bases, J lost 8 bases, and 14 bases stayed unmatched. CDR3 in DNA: TGTGCCAGCAGCAGTCCCCGGGACAGGAGAATGGGCTACACCTTC. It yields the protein CASSSPRDRRMGYTF.

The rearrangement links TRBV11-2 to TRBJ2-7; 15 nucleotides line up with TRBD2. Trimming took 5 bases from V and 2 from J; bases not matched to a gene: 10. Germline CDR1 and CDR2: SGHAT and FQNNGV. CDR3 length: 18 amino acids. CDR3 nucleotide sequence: TGTGCCAGCAGCCGCAAACCGGGACTAGCGGGGGGAGCCTACGAGCAGTACTTC. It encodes CASSRKPGLAGGAYEQYF.

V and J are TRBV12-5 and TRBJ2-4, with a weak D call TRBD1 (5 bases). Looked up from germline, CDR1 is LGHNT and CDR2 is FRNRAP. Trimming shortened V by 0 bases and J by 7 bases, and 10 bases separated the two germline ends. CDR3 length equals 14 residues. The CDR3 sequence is CASGLVQAPNIQYF. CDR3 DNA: TGTGCTAGTGGTTTGGTACAGGCGCCGAACATTCAGTACTTC. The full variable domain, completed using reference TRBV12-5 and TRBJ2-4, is DARVTQTPRHKVTEMGQEVTMRCQPILGHNTVFWYRQTMMQGLELLAYFRNRAPLDDSGMPKDRFSAEMPDATLATLKIQPSEPRDSAVYFCASGLVQAPNIQYFGAGTRLSVL.

The CDR3 sequence is CASSLSPDYGYTF. DNA of the CDR3: TGTGCCAGCAGCTTGTCTCCTGACTATGGCTACACCTTC. The chain links TRBV5-4 to TRBJ1-2; D gene unclear. The germline V and J ends were trimmed by 1 base and 3 bases, with 7 bases remaining between them. CDR1 SGHNT and CDR2 YYREEE come from the germline V gene (reference sequence). The CDR3 is 13 amino acids.

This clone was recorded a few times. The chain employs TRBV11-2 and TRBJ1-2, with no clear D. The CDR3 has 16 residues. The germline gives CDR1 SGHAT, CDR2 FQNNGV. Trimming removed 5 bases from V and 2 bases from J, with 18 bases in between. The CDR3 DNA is TGTGCCAGCAGCCGAAGGGCGGGCCCGCCCAACTATGGCTACACCTTC. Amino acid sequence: CASSRRAGPPNYGYTF. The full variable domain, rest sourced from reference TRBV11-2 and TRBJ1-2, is EAGVAQSPRYKIIEKRQSVAFWCNPISGHATLYWYQQILGQGPKLLIQFQNNGVVDDSQLPKDRFSAERLKGVDSTLKIQPAKLEDSAVYLCASSRRAGPPNYGYTFGSGTRLTVV.

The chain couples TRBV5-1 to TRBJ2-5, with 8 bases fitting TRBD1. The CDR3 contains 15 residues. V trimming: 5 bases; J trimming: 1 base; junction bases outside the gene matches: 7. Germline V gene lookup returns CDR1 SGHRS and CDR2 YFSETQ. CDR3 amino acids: CASRPGDRFQETQYF. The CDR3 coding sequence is TGCGCCAGCAGACCTGGGGACAGGTTCCAAGAGACCCAGTACTTC.

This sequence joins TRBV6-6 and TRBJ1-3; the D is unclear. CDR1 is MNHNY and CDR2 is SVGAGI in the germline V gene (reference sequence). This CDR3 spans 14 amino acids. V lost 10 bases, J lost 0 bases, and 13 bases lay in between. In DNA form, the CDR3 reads TGTGCCACCGCCGGTCAGGCCTCTGGAAACACCATATATTTT. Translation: CATAGQASGNTIYF.

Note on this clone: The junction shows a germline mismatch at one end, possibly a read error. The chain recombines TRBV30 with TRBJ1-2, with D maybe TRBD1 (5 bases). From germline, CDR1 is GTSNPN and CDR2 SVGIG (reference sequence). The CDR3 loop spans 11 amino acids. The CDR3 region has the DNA TGTGCCTGGAGTGGGGGGGAACCTCGATATTTC. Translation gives CAWSGGEPRYF.

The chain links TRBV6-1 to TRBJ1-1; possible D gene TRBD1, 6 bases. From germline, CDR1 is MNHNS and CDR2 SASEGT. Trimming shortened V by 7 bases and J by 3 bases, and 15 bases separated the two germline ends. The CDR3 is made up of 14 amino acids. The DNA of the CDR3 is TGTGCCAGCAATTCAGGGGCGGGGGACACTGAAGCTTTCTTT. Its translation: CASNSGAGDTEAFF.

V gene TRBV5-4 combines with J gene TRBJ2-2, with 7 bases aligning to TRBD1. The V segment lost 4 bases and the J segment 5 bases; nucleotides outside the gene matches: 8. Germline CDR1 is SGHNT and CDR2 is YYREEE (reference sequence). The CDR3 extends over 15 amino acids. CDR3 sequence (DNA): TGTGCCAGCAGCGGTAACAGGGGAGAGACCGGGGAGCTGTTTTTT. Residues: CASSGNRGETGELFF.

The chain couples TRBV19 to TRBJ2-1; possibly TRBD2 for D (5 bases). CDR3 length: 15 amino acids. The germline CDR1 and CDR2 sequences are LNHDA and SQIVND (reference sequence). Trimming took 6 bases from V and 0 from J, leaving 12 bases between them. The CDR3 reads CASSRLLASYNEQFF. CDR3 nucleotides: TGTGCCAGTAGCAGACTCCTAGCCTCCTACAATGAGCAGTTCTTC.

The CDR3 is CATSGSSYNEQFF. CDR3 nucleotide sequence: TGTGCCACCAGTGGCAGCTCCTACAATGAGCAGTTCTTC. The rearrangement uses TRBV24-1 and TRBJ2-1, with unresolved D. Trimming cost V 5 bases and J 0 bases, with 4 bases left between them. The CDR3 totals 13 residues. Germline values: CDR1 KGHDR, CDR2 SFDVKD.

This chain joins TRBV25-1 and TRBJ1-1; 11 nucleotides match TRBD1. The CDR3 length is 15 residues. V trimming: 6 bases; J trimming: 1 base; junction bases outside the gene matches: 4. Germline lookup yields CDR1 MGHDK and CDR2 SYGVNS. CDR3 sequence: CASRGTGGTNTEAFF. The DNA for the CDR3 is TGTGCCAGCAGGGGGACAGGGGGTACGAACACTGAAGCTTTCTTT.

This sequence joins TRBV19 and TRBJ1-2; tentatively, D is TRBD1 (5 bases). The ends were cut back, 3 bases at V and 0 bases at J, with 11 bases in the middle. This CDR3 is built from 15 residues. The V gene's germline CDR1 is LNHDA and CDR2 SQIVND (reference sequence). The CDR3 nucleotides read TGTGCCAGTAGTATCAGGGACTCAGCTAACTATGGCTACACCTTC. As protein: CASSIRDSANYGYTF. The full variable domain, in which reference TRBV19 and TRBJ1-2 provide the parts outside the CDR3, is DGGITQSPKYLFRKEGQNVTLSCEQNLNHDAMYWYRQDPGQGLRLIYYSQIVNDFQKGDIAEGYSVSREKKESFPLTVTSAQKNPTAFYLCASSIRDSANYGYTFGSGTRLTVV.

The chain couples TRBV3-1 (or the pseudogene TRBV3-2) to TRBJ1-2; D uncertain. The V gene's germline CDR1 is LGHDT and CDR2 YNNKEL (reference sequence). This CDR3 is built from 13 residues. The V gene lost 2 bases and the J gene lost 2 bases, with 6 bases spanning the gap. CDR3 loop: CASSQNSNYGYTF. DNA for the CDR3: TGTGCCAGCAGCCAAAACAGCAACTATGGCTACACCTTC.

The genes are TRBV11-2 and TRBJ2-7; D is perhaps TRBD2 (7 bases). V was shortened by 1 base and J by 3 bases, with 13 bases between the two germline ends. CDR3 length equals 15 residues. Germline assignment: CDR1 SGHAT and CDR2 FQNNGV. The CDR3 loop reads CASSLVLRGLYEQYF. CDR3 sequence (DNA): TGTGCCAGCAGCTTAGTTTTGCGGGGGCTCTACGAGCAGTACTTC.

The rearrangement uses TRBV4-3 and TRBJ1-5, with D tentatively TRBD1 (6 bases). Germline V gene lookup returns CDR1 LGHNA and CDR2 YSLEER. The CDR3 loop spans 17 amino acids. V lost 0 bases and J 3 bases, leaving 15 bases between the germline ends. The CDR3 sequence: CASSQDFPDSSNQPQHF. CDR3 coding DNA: TGCGCCAGCAGCCAAGATTTTCCGGACAGCTCCAATCAGCCCCAGCATTTT.

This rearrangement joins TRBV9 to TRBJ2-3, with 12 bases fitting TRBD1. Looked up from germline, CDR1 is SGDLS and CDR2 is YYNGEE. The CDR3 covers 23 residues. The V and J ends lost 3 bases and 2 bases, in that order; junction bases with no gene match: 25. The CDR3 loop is CASSEGQGAHWVAWNQDTDTQYF. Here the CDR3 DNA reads TGTGCCAGCAGCGAGGGACAGGGGGCGCACTGGGTTGCTTGGAATCAGGACACAGATACGCAGTATTTT.

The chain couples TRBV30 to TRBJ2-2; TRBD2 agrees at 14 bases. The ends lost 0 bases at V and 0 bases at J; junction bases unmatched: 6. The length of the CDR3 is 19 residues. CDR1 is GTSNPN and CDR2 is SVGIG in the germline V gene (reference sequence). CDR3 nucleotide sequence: TGTGCCTGGAGTGTATTCAGGACTAGCGGGGGGTCGAACACCGGGGAGCTGTTTTTT. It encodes CAWSVFRTSGGSNTGELFF.

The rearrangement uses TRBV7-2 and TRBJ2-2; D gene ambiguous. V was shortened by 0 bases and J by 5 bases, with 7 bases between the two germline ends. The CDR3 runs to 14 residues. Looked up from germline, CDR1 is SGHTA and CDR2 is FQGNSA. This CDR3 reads CASSLALRTGELFF. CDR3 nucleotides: TGTGCCAGCAGCTTAGCGCTGAGAACCGGGGAGCTGTTTTTT. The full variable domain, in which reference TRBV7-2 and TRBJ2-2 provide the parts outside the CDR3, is GAGVSQSPSNKVTEKGKDVELRCDPISGHTALYWYRQSLGQGLEFLIYFQGNSAPDKSGLPSDRFSAERTGGSVSTLTIQRTQQEDSAVYLCASSLALRTGELFFGEGSRLTVL.

The DNA for the CDR3 is TGTGCCATCAGTGAGTCAACCGGGACTAGGGGCAATGAGCAGTTCTTC. Translating gives CAISESTGTRGNEQFF. The chain is built from TRBV10-3 and TRBJ2-1; TRBD2 matches at 8 bases. This CDR3 contains 16 residues. Unmatched junction bases numbered 7, after V lost 0 bases and J lost 6 bases. The germline V gene encodes CDR1 ENHRY and CDR2 SYGVKD.

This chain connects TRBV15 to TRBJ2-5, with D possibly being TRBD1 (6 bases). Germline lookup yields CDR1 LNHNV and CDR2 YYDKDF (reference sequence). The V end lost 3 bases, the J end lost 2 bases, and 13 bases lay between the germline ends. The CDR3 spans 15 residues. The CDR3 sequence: CATSRDGQPQETQYF. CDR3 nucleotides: TGTGCCACCAGCAGGGACGGACAGCCACAAGAGACCCAGTACTTC. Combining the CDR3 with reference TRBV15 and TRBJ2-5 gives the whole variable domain DAMVIQNPRYQVTQFGKPVTLSCSQTLNHNVMYWYQQKSSQAPKLLFHYYDKDFNNEADTPDNFQSRRPNTSFCFLDIRSPGLGDTAMYLCATSRDGQPQETQYFGPGTRLLVL.

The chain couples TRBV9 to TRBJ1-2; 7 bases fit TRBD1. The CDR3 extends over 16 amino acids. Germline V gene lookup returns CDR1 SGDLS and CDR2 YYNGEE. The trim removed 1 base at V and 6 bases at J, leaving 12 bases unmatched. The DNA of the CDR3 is TGTGCCAGCAGCGTAACAGGGGACTTCGTTTTGAATGGCTACACCTTC. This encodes CASSVTGDFVLNGYTF.

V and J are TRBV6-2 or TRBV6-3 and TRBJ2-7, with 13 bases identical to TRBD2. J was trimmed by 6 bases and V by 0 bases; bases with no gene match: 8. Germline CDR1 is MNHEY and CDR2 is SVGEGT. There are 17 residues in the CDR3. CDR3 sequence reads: CASSYSGTSGVYFEQYF. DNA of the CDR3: TGTGCCAGCAGTTACTCTGGGACTAGCGGGGTGTACTTCGAGCAGTACTTC.